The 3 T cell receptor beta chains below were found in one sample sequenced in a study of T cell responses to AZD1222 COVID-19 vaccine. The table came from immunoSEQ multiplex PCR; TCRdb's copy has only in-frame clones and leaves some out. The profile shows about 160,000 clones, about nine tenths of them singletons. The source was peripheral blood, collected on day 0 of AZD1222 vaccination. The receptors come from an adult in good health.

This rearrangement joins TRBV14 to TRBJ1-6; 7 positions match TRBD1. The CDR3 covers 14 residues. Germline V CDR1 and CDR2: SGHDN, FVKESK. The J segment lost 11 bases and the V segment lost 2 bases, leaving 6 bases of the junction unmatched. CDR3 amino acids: CASSQRTGSTPLHF. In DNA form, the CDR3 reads TGTGCCAGCAGCCAACGGACAGGCAGCACACCCCTCCACTTT.

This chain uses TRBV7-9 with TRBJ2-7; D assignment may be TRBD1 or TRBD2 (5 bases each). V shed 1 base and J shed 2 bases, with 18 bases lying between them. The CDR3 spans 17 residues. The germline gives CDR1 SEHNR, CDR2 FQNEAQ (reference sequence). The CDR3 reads CASSLGSGGTVTYEQYF. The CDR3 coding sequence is TGTGCCAGCAGCTTAGGCTCCGGTGGGACGGTCACCTACGAGCAGTACTTC.

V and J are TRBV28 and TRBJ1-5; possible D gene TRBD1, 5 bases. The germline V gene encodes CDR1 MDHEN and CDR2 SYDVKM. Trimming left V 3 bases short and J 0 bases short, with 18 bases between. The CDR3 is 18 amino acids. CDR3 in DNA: TGTGCCAGCAGTTTTGGGGCCTCGGCCAGTGTTAGCAATCAGCCCCAGCATTTT. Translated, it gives CASSFGASASVSNQPQHF.